This T cell receptor (beta chain) is drawn from a study of T cell changes during pregnancy in multiple sclerosis. The CDR3 runs to 14 residues. Trimming removed 1 base at V and 4 bases at J, with 10 bases between. Germline V CDR1 and CDR2: SNHLY, FYNNEI. The protocol was immunoSEQ multiplex PCR, while the TCRdb copy is restricted to in-frame clones and leaves out a portion. The table includes about 44,000 clones, around 90% detected once. This chain joins TRBV2 and TRBJ1-2, with D possibly matching TRBD1 (6 bases). The sample was CD4+ T cells from peripheral blood mononuclear cells, taken before pregnancy. This sequence originates from a female donor with multiple sclerosis, enrolled in a pregnancy study. The chain's CDR3 is CASSEGQETYGYTF. CDR3 DNA sequence: TGTGCCAGCAGTGAAGGACAGGAAACCTATGGCTACACCTTC. The full variable domain, completed using reference TRBV2 and TRBJ1-2, is EPEVTQTPSHQVTQMGQEVILRCVPISNHLYFYWYRQILGQKVEFLVSFYNNEISEKSEIFDDQFSVERPDGSNFTLKIRSTKLEDSAMYFCASSEGQETYGYTFGSGTRLTVV.